The 10 T cell receptor beta chains presented below share a single source sample, sequenced in a study of T cells expressing NK-cell markers. Reprocessing the 5' RACE reads, TCRdb reports a single entry for every CDR3 protein and omits DNA. The sample's table shows roughly 180,000 distinct CDR3 sequences. Material for sequencing was blood T cells: a sorted CD56 or NKG2C T cell subset, CD4+ or CD8+ T cells, or bulk PBMC T cells (not recorded which). The origin of the receptors is a woman aged 18 to 75 in good health.

The chain is built from TRBV20-1 and TRBJ2-1; TCRdb returns TRBD1, unconfirmable since there is no DNA. The CDR3 consists of 15 residues. CDR1 is DFQATT, CDR2 SNEGSKA, per germline (reference sequence). CDR3 residues: CSALSRGPSYNEQFF.

This chain uses TRBV5-1 with TRBJ1-1; the TCRdb D gene call, TRBD1, has no DNA to confirm it. CDR3 size: 16 residues. The V gene's germline CDR1 is SGHRS and CDR2 YFSETQ. CDR3 sequence reads: CASSPGTGALNTEAFF.

The gene calls are TRBV15 and TRBJ2-7; TCRdb's D call, TRBD1, is unchecked because there is no DNA. The CDR3 is made up of 15 amino acids. Germline values: CDR1 LNHNV, CDR2 YYDKDF (reference sequence). CDR3 sequence reads: CATSRERSQGDEQYF.

The V gene is TRBV6-1, the J gene TRBJ1-3. The CDR3 covers 13 residues. In germline, CDR1 is MNHNS, CDR2 SASEGT. The CDR3 is CASSVPSGNTIYF.

The genes are TRBV5-1 and TRBJ1-6; TCRdb selects TRBD1, and the lack of DNA leaves this call unchecked. CDR1 and CDR2 (germline): SGHRS, YFSETQ. This CDR3 region has 15 residues. CDR3 residues: CASSLSGGKDSPLHF. The full variable domain, completed using reference TRBV5-1 and TRBJ1-6, is KAGVTQTPRYLIKTRGQQVTLSCSPISGHRSVSWYQQTPGQGLQFLFEYFSETQRNKGNFPGRFSGRQFSNSRSEMNVSTLELGDSALYLCASSLSGGKDSPLHFGNGTRLTVT.

The gene calls are TRBV9 and TRBJ2-1; TCRdb picks TRBD2, but there is no DNA to check that call. CDR1 is SGDLS, CDR2 YYNGEE, per germline. The CDR3 is made up of 18 amino acids. The CDR3 region is CASSVLTSGRAGHNEQFF.

The chain uses TRBV7-3 and TRBJ2-3; TCRdb proposes TRBD1, but this gene call is untestable without DNA. Germline V gene lookup returns CDR1 SGHTA and CDR2 FQGTGA. The CDR3 spans 13 residues. The CDR3 region is CASSSGPGDTQYF.

The chain combines TRBV9 with TRBJ2-4; TCRdb proposes TRBD1, but this gene call is untestable without DNA. Germline V gene lookup returns CDR1 SGDLS and CDR2 YYNGEE. The CDR3 consists of 18 residues. CDR3 amino acids: CASSRSGAGQIAKNIQYF.

V gene TRBV5-5 combines with J gene TRBJ1-1; TCRdb proposes TRBD1, but this gene call is untestable without DNA. Germline V lookup: CDR1 SGHKS, CDR2 YYEKEE (reference sequence). The CDR3 is 14 amino acids. The CDR3 here is CASSFNRGYGEAFF.

The chain carries TRBV7-8 and TRBJ2-7; the TRBD1 assignment by TCRdb is unverifiable without DNA. Germline V gene data show CDR1 as SGHVS and CDR2 as FQNEAQ. The CDR3 contains 15 residues. CDR3 sequence: CASSFGTGGVYEQYF.